One and the same sample provided the 30 T cell receptor beta chains below, sequenced in a study of T cell responses to AZD1222 COVID-19 vaccine. Method: immunoSEQ multiplex PCR; TCRdb's copy keeps in-frame clones and lacks some. The sample has approximately 52,000 clones; around 90% are singletons. Sequencing used peripheral blood, obtained 28 days after the second AZD1222 dose. These receptors were taken from an adult who received the AZD1222 COVID-19 vaccine.

The chain couples TRBV28 to TRBJ1-2, with D possibly TRBD1 on 6 matching bases. V lost 3 bases and J lost 8, with 10 bases in between. This CDR3 has 12 residues. Germline V gives CDR1 MDHEN, CDR2 SYDVKM. CDR3 region: CASSLGRGGYTF. The CDR3 DNA is TGTGCCAGCAGTTTGGGCAGGGGCGGCTACACCTTC.

The V call is TRBV28, the J call TRBJ1-2; a weak D match, TRBD1 (6 bases). This CDR3 region has 13 residues. The V and J ends lost 8 bases and 1 base respectively, with 11 bases between them. CDR1 MDHEN and CDR2 SYDVKM come from the germline V gene. CDR3 amino acids: CASRDTVNYGYTF. DNA for the CDR3: TGTGCCAGCCGGGACACCGTTAACTATGGCTACACCTTC.

The rearrangement links TRBV7-2 to TRBJ2-1; D remains ambiguous. This CDR3 has 11 residues. Trimming cost V 3 bases and J 8 bases, with 5 bases left between them. CDR1 SGHTA and CDR2 FQGNSA come from the germline V gene. DNA for the CDR3: TGTGCCAGCAGCTTTTTGGATGAGCAGTTCTTC. Its translation: CASSFLDEQFF. Based on the CDR3 plus reference TRBV7-2 and TRBJ2-1, the full variable domain is GAGVSQSPSNKVTEKGKDVELRCDPISGHTALYWYRQSLGQGLEFLIYFQGNSAPDKSGLPSDRFSAERTGGSVSTLTIQRTQQEDSAVYLCASSFLDEQFFGPGTRLTVL.

The chain combines TRBV28 with TRBJ2-7; TRBD1 agrees at 7 bases. There are 14 residues in the CDR3. Looked up from germline, CDR1 is MDHEN and CDR2 is SYDVKM. Trimming cost V 6 bases and J 5 bases; bases outside gene matches: 10. CDR3 residues: CASSRDRVRNEQYF. CDR3 in DNA: TGTGCCAGCAGCCGAGACAGGGTCCGGAACGAGCAGTACTTC.

V usage is TRBV6-4 and J usage is TRBJ2-3; 9 bases match TRBD1. This CDR3 is built from 17 residues. The J segment lost 2 bases and the V segment lost 2 bases, leaving 8 bases of the junction unmatched. Germline lookup yields CDR1 MRHNA and CDR2 SNTAGT. The CDR3 reads CASSDRGRDRDTDTQYF. CDR3 nucleotide sequence: TGTGCCAGCAGTGACCGGGGCCGGGACAGGGACACAGATACGCAGTATTTT.

This chain uses TRBV5-1 with TRBJ2-2; D is undetermined. The V and J ends lost 4 bases and 3 bases respectively, with 4 bases between them. The length of the CDR3 is 12 residues. Germline-derived CDR1 and CDR2 are SGHRS and YFSETQ. CDR3: CASSDHTGELFF. CDR3 nucleotide sequence: TGCGCCAGCAGCGATCACACCGGGGAGCTGTTTTTT.

This chain uses TRBV6-5 with TRBJ2-3; D unresolved. Germline CDR1 and CDR2: MNHEY and SVGAGI. There are 13 residues in the CDR3. V dropped 10 bases and J dropped 2 bases, with 13 bases sitting between them. The CDR3 region is CATPSSLTDTQYF. As DNA, the CDR3 is TGTGCCACCCCTTCCAGCCTCACAGATACGCAGTATTTT.

The gene calls are TRBV10-1 and TRBJ2-6; TRBD1 agrees at 11 bases. Looked up from germline, CDR1 is WNHNN and CDR2 is SYGVQD (reference sequence). CDR3 length: 20 amino acids. Trimming took 6 bases from V and 0 from J; bases not matched to a gene: 13. The CDR3 region has the DNA TGCGCCAGCAGCAAAAACCGGGACAGGGGGTTTAGCTCTGGGGCCAACGTCCTGACTTTC. This gives the protein CASSKNRDRGFSSGANVLTF.

The V gene is TRBV4-2, the J gene TRBJ2-2; D is uncertain. From germline, CDR1 is LGHNA and CDR2 YNFKEQ. The germline V and J ends were trimmed by 1 base and 2 bases, with 14 bases remaining between them. This CDR3 has 17 residues. The CDR3 DNA reads TGTGCCAGCAGCCAAGTCATGGTAGGGTCTAACACCGGGGAGCTGTTTTTT. Its translation is CASSQVMVGSNTGELFF.

This clone was recorded only once. V gene TRBV9 combines with J gene TRBJ2-1, with TRBD1 matching over 11 bases. J lost 6 bases, V lost 5 bases, and 7 bases had no gene match. From germline, CDR1 is SGDLS and CDR2 YYNGEE. There are 15 residues in the CDR3. Here the CDR3 reads CASSGTGGIGNEQFF. In nucleotides, the CDR3 is TGTGCCAGCAGTGGGACAGGGGGTATCGGCAATGAGCAGTTCTTC.

The V call is TRBV7-3, the J call TRBJ1-2, with D maybe TRBD1 (6 bases). CDR1 and CDR2 (germline): SGHTA, FQGTGA. V lost 1 base, J lost 6 bases, and 12 bases lay in between. CDR3 length equals 14 residues. In DNA, the CDR3 is TGTGCCAGCAGCTTAATGGGGGGGCCGGATGGCTACACCTTC. The encoded protein is CASSLMGGPDGYTF.

The chain couples TRBV27 to TRBJ2-1; 13 bases align to TRBD2. With 6 bases clipped from V and 8 bases from J, the junction kept 10 bases outside the gene matches. Per germline, CDR1 MNHEY and CDR2 SMNVEV (reference sequence). CDR3 length equals 16 residues. CDR3 loop: CASSPFGTSGKYEQFF. The CDR3 bases are TGTGCCAGCAGCCCGTTCGGGACTAGCGGGAAATATGAGCAGTTCTTC.

This clone was counted only a few times. The chain has TRBV14 and TRBJ1-2; 10 bases agree with TRBD1. Trimming removed 3 bases from V and 8 bases from J; junction bases left unmatched: 9. Germline V gene sequence: CDR1 SGHDN, CDR2 FVKESK. This CDR3 is 15 amino acids long. This CDR3 is CASSHSSGTGVGYTF. The DNA of the CDR3 is TGTGCCAGCAGCCACAGCTCCGGGACAGGGGTCGGCTACACCTTC.

This clone was recorded only once. The chain has TRBV28 and TRBJ2-5, with 7 bases that match TRBD2. The V and J ends lost 2 bases and 2 bases, in that order; junction bases with no gene match: 2. The CDR3 has 14 amino acids. Germline values: CDR1 MDHEN, CDR2 SYDVKM. The CDR3 DNA is TGTGCCAGCAGTTTAGGCGGGAGACAAGAGACCCAGTACTTC. Its translation is CASSLGGRQETQYF.

The rearrangement links TRBV5-4 to TRBJ1-3; D is unresolved. Trimming removed 0 bases at V and 0 bases at J, with 13 bases between. The CDR3 contains 17 residues. CDR1 is SGHNT and CDR2 is YYREEE in the germline V gene (reference sequence). The CDR3 coding sequence is TGTGCCAGCAGCTTGGTGTCAGGCCGGGACTCTGGAAACACCATATATTTT. Protein sequence: CASSLVSGRDSGNTIYF.

This rearrangement joins TRBV12-3 or TRBV12-4 to TRBJ2-5, with TRBD1 as a possible D gene (5 bases). This CDR3 has 11 amino acids. V lost 8 bases and J 5 bases, leaving 9 bases between the germline ends. The CDR3 sequence is CASAGSETQYF. CDR3 bases: TGTGCCAGCGCAGGGTCTGAGACCCAGTACTTC.

The chain carries TRBV7-3 and TRBJ2-1; 8 bases are a match to TRBD2. Trimming took 4 bases from V and 10 from J; bases not matched to a gene: 15. Germline V gene data show CDR1 as SGHTA and CDR2 as FQGTGA. The CDR3 sequence is 16 residues long. The CDR3 here is CASSSAASGGCGEQFF. CDR3 in DNA: TGTGCCAGCAGCTCCGCCGCGTCGGGAGGGTGCGGAGAGCAGTTCTTC.

This clone was counted once. The chain uses TRBV7-6 and TRBJ2-7; D gene unclear. The CDR3 is 12 amino acids. The V end lost 1 base, the J end lost 1 base, and 2 bases lay between the germline ends. CDR1 is SGHVS and CDR2 is FNYEAQ in the germline V gene. In nucleotides, the CDR3 is TGTGCCAGCAGCTTAGGATCCTACGAGCAGTACTTC. It specifies CASSLGSYEQYF.

The J gene is TRBJ2-3, the V gene TRBV3-1 (or the pseudogene TRBV3-2); D perhaps matches TRBD1 (5 bases). V was trimmed by 5 bases and J by 6 bases, leaving 15 bases between them. The germline CDR1 and CDR2 sequences are LGHDT and YNNKEL (reference sequence). This CDR3 has 14 amino acids. For the CDR3, the DNA is TGTGCCAGCAGCTTACGGATGGGGCCGGATACGCAGTATTTT. It codes for CASSLRMGPDTQYF.

The genes are TRBV30 and TRBJ2-5; the match to TRBD2 covers 8 bases. Trimming cost V 0 bases and J 1 base; bases outside gene matches: 7. The CDR3 runs to 16 residues. CDR1 GTSNPN and CDR2 SVGIG come from the germline V gene (reference sequence). CDR3 in amino acids: CAWSVPGGVPQETQYF. The CDR3, as DNA: TGTGCCTGGAGTGTCCCGGGAGGGGTTCCCCAAGAGACCCAGTACTTC.

This rearrangement joins TRBV28 to TRBJ2-7; D call uncertain. Germline V CDR1 and CDR2: MDHEN, SYDVKM. The CDR3 totals 12 residues. Trimming shortened V by 7 bases and J by 1 base, and 8 bases separated the two germline ends. The CDR3 region is CASTTQSYEQYF. The CDR3, as DNA: TGTGCCAGCACGACCCAGTCCTACGAGCAGTACTTC.

The chain joins TRBV2 to TRBJ2-7; 11 nucleotides align to TRBD2. The germline gives CDR1 SNHLY, CDR2 FYNNEI. This CDR3 comprises 15 residues. Trimming removed 6 bases from V and 0 bases from J; junction bases left unmatched: 4. This chain's CDR3 is CASRLAGGSSYEQYF. In DNA form, the CDR3 reads TGTGCCAGCAGGTTAGCGGGAGGGAGCTCCTACGAGCAGTACTTC.

This chain uses TRBV7-6 with TRBJ2-7; 7 bases agree with TRBD2. The V segment lost 1 base and the J segment 5 bases; nucleotides outside the gene matches: 17. This CDR3 comprises 18 residues. Germline CDR1 is SGHVS and CDR2 is FNYEAQ. This chain's CDR3 is CASSLGGGLVNAGNEQYF. CDR3 DNA: TGTGCCAGCAGCTTAGGAGGTGGACTAGTTAACGCAGGCAACGAGCAGTACTTC.

V usage is TRBV3-1 (or the pseudogene TRBV3-2) and J usage is TRBJ2-5, with 12 bases identical to TRBD2. Looked up from germline, CDR1 is LGHDT and CDR2 is YNNKEL (reference sequence). This CDR3 has 16 amino acids. The trim removed 4 bases at V and 2 bases at J, leaving 5 bases unmatched. In DNA form, the CDR3 reads TGTGCCAGCAGCCCGACTAGCGGGAGACCACAAGAGACCCAGTACTTC. Translated, it gives CASSPTSGRPQETQYF.

The CDR3: CASWGPRGPHTEAFF. CDR3 in DNA: TGTGCCAGTTGGGGGCCAAGGGGCCCCCACACTGAAGCTTTCTTT. The chain has TRBV19 and TRBJ1-1; D may be TRBD1 (6 bases). CDR1 LNHDA and CDR2 SQIVND come from the germline V gene (reference sequence). CDR3 length: 15 amino acids. Trimming shortened V by 8 bases and J by 3 bases, and 19 bases separated the two germline ends.

The rearrangement joins TRBV10-3 to TRBJ1-4, with 9 bases identical to TRBD1. Germline trimming cut 0 bases from V and 8 bases from J; bases unmatched to any gene: 7. The CDR3 spans 16 residues. CDR1 and CDR2 (germline): ENHRY, SYGVKD. The CDR3 DNA is TGTGCCATCAGTGAGTCGATAGGGACAGGGAAGGAAAAACTGTTTTTT. Translated, it gives CAISESIGTGKEKLFF.

The chain uses TRBV3-1 (or the pseudogene TRBV3-2) and TRBJ1-4; a weak D match, TRBD1 (6 bases). The germline V and J ends were trimmed by 1 base and 13 bases, with 16 bases remaining between them. There are 14 residues in the CDR3. Germline lookup yields CDR1 LGHDT and CDR2 YNNKEL (reference sequence). The CDR3 region has the DNA TGTGCCAGCAGCCAAGCCTACGCGGACAGAGGACTGTTTTTT. It encodes CASSQAYADRGLFF.

V gene TRBV5-6 combines with J gene TRBJ2-1; 7 bases match TRBD2. V was pared by 7 bases and J by 8 bases, with 9 bases of the junction left unmatched. CDR3 size: 13 residues. Germline-derived CDR1 and CDR2 are SGHDT and YYEEEE. This chain's CDR3 is CASAILGRDEQFF. The CDR3 region has the DNA TGTGCCAGCGCCATTCTGGGGAGGGATGAGCAGTTCTTC.

The chain is built from TRBV7-9 and TRBJ2-7, with 7 bases matching TRBD2. There are 14 residues in the CDR3. V dropped 1 base and J dropped 4; count of bases not matched to a gene: 4. Germline V gene lookup returns CDR1 SEHNR and CDR2 FQNEAQ (reference sequence). The CDR3 is CASSLDLAVYEQYF. The CDR3 nucleotides read TGTGCCAGCAGCTTAGACCTAGCGGTTTACGAGCAGTACTTC.

V and J are TRBV25-1 and TRBJ1-2; the D gene is possibly TRBD1 (6 bases). The CDR3 runs 14 residues. Germline V gene sequence: CDR1 MGHDK, CDR2 SYGVNS. The V end lost 2 bases, the J end lost 1 base, and 8 bases lay between the germline ends. CDR3 in DNA: TGTGCCAGCAGTGAAAACAGGGTTAACTATGGCTACACCTTC. It translates to CASSENRVNYGYTF.